This T cell receptor (beta chain) comes out of a study of blood T cell repertoires in COVID-19. Participants were aged 18 to 89 years, lived in under 30 US areas, and enrolled virtually. Exposed participants came across a COVID-19 case within 2 weeks before study entry. Per the original methods: For nucleated cells, counts were estimated from reference gene primer amplification. Data came from immunoSEQ multiplex PCR; TCRdb stores just in-frame clones and leaves some out. Clone size and V and J calls were adopted from that table, with D and trimming inferred from the DNA. The sample carries roughly 280,000 clones, roughly 90% recorded once. The CDR3 has 11 residues. Germline V lookup: CDR1 SNHLY, CDR2 FYNNEI. V lost 9 bases to trimming and J lost 2 bases, with 7 bases between them.

The receptor comes from a man aged 35 to 55 who had been exposed to COVID-19. The chain combines TRBV2 with TRBJ1-2; D is uncertain. Sequencing was carried out using PBMCs or T cells enriched from blood (not recorded which). CDR3 protein: CASQVNYGYTF. The CDR3, as DNA: TGTGCCAGTCAGGTGAACTATGGCTACACCTTC.